This T cell receptor beta chain derives from a study of blood T cell repertoires in COVID-19. As for the study in general: Spain, Italy and the United States supplied samples that represented acute and convalescent COVID-19. PBMCs, B-cell-depleted T cells, or T cells provided the cDNA or gDNA that made up the material.

Trimming pared 4 bases from V and 6 bases from J, leaving 10 bases between. This CDR3 has 12 residues. CDR1 is LGHDT and CDR2 is YNNKEL in the germline V gene (reference sequence). Original methodology: Estimated nucleated cell counts came from reference gene primer amplification. Sequencing was performed with immunoSEQ multiplex PCR; in TCRdb, only in-frame clones are kept and a portion is missing. The V and J calls and clone size are taken from that table; D and trimming were inferred from the DNA. The table shows about 400,000 clones, with roughly 88% occurring only once. Across about two dozen US areas, participants ranged in age from roughly 18 to 89 years.

Sequenced sample: PBMCs or T cells enriched from blood (not recorded which). The origin of this receptor is a woman aged 40 to 49 with acute COVID-19. The J gene is TRBJ2-7, the V gene TRBV3-1 (or the pseudogene TRBV3-2); weak D call: TRBD2 (6 bases). The DNA of the CDR3 is TGTGCCAGCAGCCGTACTAGCTCCGAGCAGTACTTC. Its translation is CASSRTSSEQYF.